Given below is one T cell receptor beta chain in context. Its target is not known. Generated by immunoSEQ multiplex PCR, the TCRdb table keeps only in-frame clones and is missing some. The sample consists of 80,000 to 100,000 clones, around 86% of them appearing once. This specimen belongs to a study of T cell responses to AZD1222 COVID-19 vaccine. Study results and limitations: Reportedly, nearly half the spike-specific TCRs target unmutated variant regions. Repertoires in all cases were sampled only once the peak T cell response had passed.

With 9 bases removed from V and 6 bases from J, the gap between germline ends came to 11 bases. The CDR3 length is 12 residues. Germline CDR1 KGHSH, CDR2 LQKENI. The input for sequencing was peripheral blood, taken on day 0 of AZD1222 vaccination. The clonotype was recovered from an adult in good health. This chain links TRBV18 with TRBJ2-2; TRBD2 is a possible D gene (5 bases). CDR3 bases: TGTGCCAGTTCGCCGGAGGCCGGGGAGCTGTTTTTT. Translating it yields CASSPEAGELFF.